These 16 T cell receptor beta chains were sequenced from one sample in a study of blood T cell repertoires in COVID-19. Some clones are missing from TCRdb's copy, which holds only in-frame ones; the method was immunoSEQ multiplex PCR. The table shows some 140,000 clones, with roughly 84% occurring only once. The material sequenced was PBMCs or T cells enriched from blood (not recorded which). All receptors derive from a middle-aged man with acute COVID-19.

This chain connects TRBV7-2 to TRBJ2-5; 12 nucleotides agree with TRBD2. The CDR3 covers 17 residues. Germline trimming cut 0 bases from V and 5 bases from J; bases unmatched to any gene: 7. In germline, CDR1 is SGHTA, CDR2 FQGNSA. The CDR3 bases are TGTGCCAGCAGCTTAGCGCCCGCTAGCGGGGGGGCGGAGACCCAGTACTTC. The encoded protein is CASSLAPASGGAETQYF.

The CDR3: CASSLGAAQNQYEQYF. Here the CDR3 DNA reads TGTGCCAGCAGCTTAGGAGCCGCACAGAATCAGTACGAGCAGTACTTC. The gene calls are TRBV7-8 and TRBJ2-7; D is uncertain. CDR3 length: 16 residues. From germline, CDR1 is SGHVS and CDR2 FQNEAQ. V lost 1 base and J 4 bases, leaving 17 bases between the germline ends. The full variable domain, with the rest looked up from reference TRBV7-8 and TRBJ2-7, is GAGVSQSPRYKVAKRGQDVALRCDPISGHVSLFWYQQALGQGPEFLTYFQNEAQLDKSGLPSDRFFAERPEGSVSTLKIQRTQQEDSAVYLCASSLGAAQNQYEQYFGPGTRLTVT.

The chain employs TRBV7-9 and TRBJ1-1; D is perhaps TRBD1 (5 bases). Trimming removed 0 bases from V and 8 bases from J, with 7 bases in between. This CDR3 is 12 amino acids long. Germline CDR1 and CDR2: SEHNR and FQNEAQ (reference sequence). The CDR3 nucleotides read TGTGCCAGCAGCTTAGCCCAGGGAGAAGCTTTCTTT. Its translation is CASSLAQGEAFF.

V gene TRBV4-3 combines with J gene TRBJ1-2, with 10 positions matching TRBD1. The germline V gene has CDR1 LGHNA and CDR2 YSLEER. CDR3 length equals 15 residues. Unmatched junction bases numbered 7, after V lost 4 bases and J lost 5 bases. Here the CDR3 DNA reads TGCGCCAGCAGCCCCTGGGGGACAGGGGAATATGGCTACACCTTC. Translated: CASSPWGTGEYGYTF.

This clone has only one observation. V is TRBV5-1 and J is TRBJ2-7; D gene unclear. V was shortened by 0 bases and J by 5 bases, with 9 bases between the two germline ends. In germline, CDR1 is SGHRS, CDR2 YFSETQ. The CDR3 is 13 amino acids. CDR3 nucleotides: TGCGCCAGCAGCTTGGACAGTAACGACGAGCAGTACTTC. Protein: CASSLDSNDEQYF.

V and J are TRBV10-1 and TRBJ2-1, with 7 bases matching TRBD2. The CDR3 runs to 15 residues. V was pared by 8 bases and J by 7 bases, with 14 bases of the junction left unmatched. Germline values: CDR1 WNHNN, CDR2 SYGVQD (reference sequence). CDR3 DNA: TGCGCCAGCGCGCCTTCTTTAGCGGGCCCGAATGAGCAGTTCTTC. Its translation is CASAPSLAGPNEQFF.

The chain recombines TRBV24-1 with TRBJ1-4, with a possible D match to TRBD1 (5 bases). V shed 4 bases and J shed 8 bases, with 10 bases lying between them. Germline values: CDR1 KGHDR, CDR2 SFDVKD. This CDR3 spans 13 amino acids. The CDR3 sequence: CATSEGAREKLFF. DNA of the CDR3: TGTGCCACCAGTGAAGGGGCTAGGGAAAAACTGTTTTTT.

The gene calls are TRBV4-2 and TRBJ1-4; D not certain. The germline V and J ends were trimmed by 5 bases and 5 bases, with 15 bases remaining between them. The CDR3 length is 15 residues. Germline V lookup: CDR1 LGHNA, CDR2 YNFKEQ. For the CDR3, the DNA is TGTGCCAGCAGCTCCCGACCTACAGACAATGAAAAACTGTTTTTT. It codes for CASSSRPTDNEKLFF.

The genes are TRBV24-1 and TRBJ2-7, with TRBD1 as a possible D gene (5 bases). Between the trimmed V and J ends, which lost 4 bases and 3 bases, there was a span of 9 bases. This CDR3 region has 13 residues. Per germline, CDR1 KGHDR and CDR2 SFDVKD. The CDR3 DNA is TGTGCCACCAGTGACCCACAGGACTACGAGCAGTACTTC. As protein: CATSDPQDYEQYF.

The chain is built from TRBV15 and TRBJ1-5, with D tentatively TRBD1 (6 bases). CDR3 length: 14 amino acids. In germline, CDR1 is LNHNV, CDR2 YYDKDF (reference sequence). The ends were cut back, 1 base at V and 2 bases at J, with 6 bases in the middle. The CDR3 coding sequence is TGTGCCACCAGCAGAGGGACAGGCAATCAGCCCCAGCATTTT. Its translation is CATSRGTGNQPQHF.

The chain links TRBV11-3 to TRBJ2-7; 8 bases are a match to TRBD1. J was trimmed by 2 bases and V by 1 base; bases with no gene match: 1. The CDR3 has 14 residues. CDR1 and CDR2 from the germline V gene are SGHNT and YENEEA. CDR3 sequence reads: CASSLGTGPYEQYF. The CDR3 DNA is TGTGCCAGCAGCTTAGGGACAGGGCCCTACGAGCAGTACTTC.

A single count supports this clone. The chain joins TRBV4-3 to TRBJ1-2, with 7 bases that match TRBD1. The junction had 6 bases not matched to a gene; V was cut back by 4 bases and J by 4 bases. The CDR3 runs 14 residues. Germline CDR1 LGHNA, CDR2 YSLEER. In DNA, the CDR3 is TGCGCCAGCAGCCTTAGGACAGGCCCCTATGGCTACACCTTC. Protein: CASSLRTGPYGYTF.

This chain connects TRBV5-1 to TRBJ2-1, with TRBD2 identical over 15 bases. The CDR3 is made up of 15 amino acids. The junction had 4 bases not matched to a gene; V was cut back by 4 bases and J by 8 bases. In germline, CDR1 is SGHRS, CDR2 YFSETQ. DNA of the CDR3: TGCGCCAGCAGCCCCGGGACTAGCGGGGGGTATGAGCAGTTCTTC. Residues: CASSPGTSGGYEQFF.

The V gene is TRBV4-3, the J gene TRBJ2-1, with 7 bases aligning to TRBD1. The CDR3 runs to 19 residues. The trim removed 1 base at V and 2 bases at J, leaving 14 bases unmatched. Germline CDR1 is LGHNA and CDR2 is YSLEER. Here the CDR3 DNA reads TGCGCCAGCAGCCAAGGGGGCTTCGGACAGGCCAGTCCCTACAATGAGCAGTTCTTC. As protein: CASSQGGFGQASPYNEQFF.

The rearrangement links TRBV14 to TRBJ1-1; 8 bases line up with TRBD1. Germline values: CDR1 SGHDN, CDR2 FVKESK. J lost 10 bases, V lost 1 base, and 5 bases had no gene match. There are 13 residues in the CDR3. The CDR3 is CASSQGDRPRAFF. CDR3 nucleotides: TGTGCCAGCAGCCAAGGGGACAGGCCAAGAGCTTTCTTT.

In DNA, the CDR3 is TGTGCCAGCAGCTTAGAGCAGTTATACGAGCAGTACTTC. Protein: CASSLEQLYEQYF. The chain employs TRBV11-2 and TRBJ2-7; D remains ambiguous. CDR1 is SGHAT, CDR2 FQNNGV, per germline. The CDR3 consists of 13 residues. The ends were cut back, 0 bases at V and 4 bases at J, with 7 bases in the middle. Full variable domain (missing parts from reference TRBV11-2 and TRBJ2-7): EAGVAQSPRYKIIEKRQSVAFWCNPISGHATLYWYQQILGQGPKLLIQFQNNGVVDDSQLPKDRFSAERLKGVDSTLKIQPAKLEDSAVYLCASSLEQLYEQYFGPGTRLTVT.